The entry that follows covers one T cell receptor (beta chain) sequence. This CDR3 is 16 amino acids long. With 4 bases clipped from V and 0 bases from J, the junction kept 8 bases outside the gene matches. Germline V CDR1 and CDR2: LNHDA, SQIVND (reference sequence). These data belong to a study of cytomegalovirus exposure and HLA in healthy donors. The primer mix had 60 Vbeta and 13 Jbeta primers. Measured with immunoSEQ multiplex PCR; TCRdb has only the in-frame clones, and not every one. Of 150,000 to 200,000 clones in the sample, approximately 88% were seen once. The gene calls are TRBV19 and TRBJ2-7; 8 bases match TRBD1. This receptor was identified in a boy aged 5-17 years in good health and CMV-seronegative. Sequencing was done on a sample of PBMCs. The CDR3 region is CASSSPPQGASYEQYF. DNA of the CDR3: TGTGCCAGTAGTAGCCCCCCCCAGGGGGCCTCCTACGAGCAGTACTTC.